The rows below give T cell receptor beta chains drawn from one sample of a study of Graves' ophthalmopathy and Graves' hyperthyroidism. TCRdb passed the multiplex PCR reads through MiXCR, listing each CDR3 protein once. The sample holds approximately 160,000 distinct CDR3 sequences; 35% to 45% are singletons and the top ten take 8% to 9%. Specimen: peripheral blood. These receptors came from a man aged 25-40 years with Graves' ophthalmopathy. CDR3s include the opening cysteine and the closing phenylalanine or tryptophan. The order of the fields is clone size, J gene, D gene, V gene, CDR3 DNA, CDR3 protein. The D gene is left open where the match is weak. Clone size is not always given. Where it is, it says once, few, many or a class for expanded clones.

size: many
J: TRBJ1-2
D: NA
V: TRBV11-1
DNA: TGTGCCAGTACCGTCGTCCCCGAGGGCTATGGCTACACCTTC
CDR3: CASTVVPEGYGYTF

size: few
J: TRBJ1-1
D: NA
V: TRBV7-8
DNA: TGTGCCAGCAGCCCTGGGACACCGAACACTGAAGCTTTCTTT
CDR3: CASSPGTPNTEAFF

size: NA
J: TRBJ2-5
D: NA
V: TRBV11-2
DNA: TGTGCCAGCAGCTTTGATAAGGGGGGAAGGCAAGAGACCCAGTACTTC
CDR3: CASSFDKGGRQETQYF

size: many
J: TRBJ1-1
D: NA
V: TRBV12-3/TRBV12-4
DNA: TGTGCCAGCAGGTTAGGACTACCTGCTGAAGCTTTCTTT
CDR3: CASRLGLPAEAFF

size: many
J: TRBJ1-2
D: NA
V: TRBV6-1
DNA: TGTGCCAGCAGTGACGGGTTTCCTAACTATGGCTACACCTTC
CDR3: CASSDGFPNYGYTF

size: many
J: TRBJ1-5
D: TRBD1
V: TRBV12-3/TRBV12-4
DNA: TGTGCCAGCAGTTCCTCGGACAGGCTCAGCAATCAGCCCCAGCATTTT
CDR3: CASSSSDRLSNQPQHF

size: many
J: TRBJ1-5
D: TRBD1
V: TRBV11-2
DNA: TGTGCCAGCAGCCTTGGACAGGCCAATCAGCCCCAGCATTTT
CDR3: CASSLGQANQPQHF

size: few
J: TRBJ2-5
D: NA
V: TRBV6-1
DNA: TGTGCCAGCAGTGAACGGGGGGCGAAAGAGACCCAGTACTTC
CDR3: CASSERGAKETQYF

size: few
J: TRBJ1-2
D: TRBD1
V: TRBV28
DNA: TGTGCCAGCAGTCCCGACCCGGGACAGCTCCTTTGGGACGGCTACACCTTC
CDR3: CASSPDPGQLLWDGYTF

size: many
J: TRBJ2-7
D: NA
V: TRBV28
DNA: TGTGCCAGCAGTCCAAACGGGCAACTAAGTCGCGAGCAGTACTTC
CDR3: CASSPNGQLSREQYF

size: NA
J: TRBJ2-7
D: NA
V: TRBV6-2/TRBV6-3
DNA: TGTGCCAGCAGAGTTAGGTCCTACGAGCAGTACTTC
CDR3: CASRVRSYEQYF

size: many
J: TRBJ1-1
D: NA
V: TRBV10-3
DNA: TGTGCCACTCAACGGGGGGGCGCAGGAAACACTGAAGCTTTCTTT
CDR3: CATQRGGAGNTEAFF

size: many
J: TRBJ1-6
D: NA
V: TRBV6-1
DNA: TGTGCCAGCAGTGAAGCTGAGAATTCACCCCTCCACTTT
CDR3: CASSEAENSPLHF

size: many
J: TRBJ1-3
D: NA
V: TRBV6-2/TRBV6-3
DNA: TGTGCCACCTACGGAAGACCAAGAAACACCATATATTTT
CDR3: CATYGRPRNTIYF

size: many
J: TRBJ2-5
D: NA
V: TRBV20-1
DNA: TGCAGTGCTAGAGCCCTGGGGCAAGAGACCCAGTACTTC
CDR3: CSARALGQETQYF

size: NA
J: TRBJ1-6
D: NA
V: TRBV7-2
DNA: TGTGCCAGCACCTCGACCGCATCCAATTCACCCCTCCACTTT
CDR3: CASTSTASNSPLHF

size: many
J: TRBJ2-7
D: TRBD1
V: TRBV28
DNA: TGTGCCAGCAGTTACCCCATGGACAGGGGGTTATACGAGCAGTACTTC
CDR3: CASSYPMDRGLYEQYF

size: many
J: TRBJ1-6
D: TRBD1
V: TRBV7-9
DNA: TGTGCCAGCAGCTTAGGACAGGGGGACTCACCCCTCCACTTT
CDR3: CASSLGQGDSPLHF

size: many
J: TRBJ1-6
D: TRBD1
V: TRBV20-1
DNA: TGCAGTGCTCGAAACATAGGGACAGGGGATAATTCACCCCTCCACTTT
CDR3: CSARNIGTGDNSPLHF

size: NA
J: TRBJ2-7
D: NA
V: TRBV2
DNA: TGTGCCACCGCTAATACCTACGAGCAGTACTTC
CDR3: CATANTYEQYF

size: many
J: TRBJ2-2
D: NA
V: TRBV4-1
DNA: TGCGCCAGCAGCCAAGCGATCACCGGGGAGCTGTTTTTT
CDR3: CASSQAITGELFF

size: NA
J: TRBJ2-7
D: NA
V: TRBV2
DNA: TGTGCCAGCAGCGAACAAAAGGAATCCTACGAGCAGTACTTC
CDR3: CASSEQKESYEQYF

size: NA
J: TRBJ2-5
D: NA
V: TRBV6-5
DNA: TGTGCCAGCAGTTTCGGACAGACGACTCAAGAGACCCAGTACTTC
CDR3: CASSFGQTTQETQYF

size: many
J: TRBJ1-1
D: NA
V: TRBV20-1
DNA: TGCAGTGCTAGACCAGCCCCGAACACTGAAGCTTTCTTT
CDR3: CSARPAPNTEAFF

size: many
J: TRBJ1-1
D: NA
V: TRBV29-1
DNA: TGCAGCGTTGAACAGAACACTGAAGCTTTCTTT
CDR3: CSVEQNTEAFF

size: NA
J: TRBJ1-1
D: NA
V: TRBV12-3/TRBV12-4
DNA: TGTGCCAGCACCTGGGGGACATTGAACACTGAAGCTTTCTTT
CDR3: CASTWGTLNTEAFF

size: NA
J: TRBJ1-1
D: NA
V: TRBV6-5
DNA: TGTGCCAGCAGTTACTCGACGCCGAGGGCAGGGCTAGATTCTTTCTTT
CDR3: CASSYSTPRAGLDSFF

size: NA
J: TRBJ1-2
D: TRBD1
V: TRBV2
DNA: TGTGCCAGCACCATCTTGACAGGGGGCAGGGGCTACACCTTC
CDR3: CASTILTGGRGYTF

size: NA
J: TRBJ1-3
D: NA
V: TRBV7-9
DNA: TGTGCCAGCAGCCCCACAGGGCCCAACACCATATATTTT
CDR3: CASSPTGPNTIYF

size: many
J: TRBJ2-7
D: TRBD1
V: TRBV20-1
DNA: TGCAGTGCTCCGGGACAGGGCGAGTACGAGCAGTACTTC
CDR3: CSAPGQGEYEQYF

size: many
J: TRBJ1-2
D: TRBD1
V: TRBV20-1
DNA: TGCAGTGCTAGAGTCGGACAGGGAAACTATGGCTACACCTTC
CDR3: CSARVGQGNYGYTF

size: many
J: TRBJ2-7
D: TRBD1
V: TRBV4-1
DNA: TGCGCCAGCAGCCAAGGCCGGGACAGGGGCTCCTACGAGCAGTACTTC
CDR3: CASSQGRDRGSYEQYF

size: many
J: TRBJ1-1
D: NA
V: TRBV12-5
DNA: TGTGCTAGTGGTTTGGAGGGCCCTGACAGGGCTTTCTTT
CDR3: CASGLEGPDRAFF

size: NA
J: TRBJ2-4
D: NA
V: TRBV5-5
DNA: TGTGCCAGCAGCGAGCATGCCAAAAACATTCAGTACTTC
CDR3: CASSEHAKNIQYF

size: NA
J: TRBJ1-6
D: TRBD1
V: TRBV6-5
DNA: TGTGCAGGCGCCAGGGGGCTTGGTTCACCCCTCCACTTT
CDR3: CAGARGLGSPLHF

size: NA
J: TRBJ1-5
D: NA
V: TRBV15
DNA: TGTGCCACCAGCAGGGGGATCAATCAGCCCCAGCATTTT
CDR3: CATSRGINQPQHF

size: many
J: TRBJ2-4
D: TRBD1
V: TRBV28
DNA: TGTGCCACTCAGGGGGATAGCGACATTCAGTACTTC
CDR3: CATQGDSDIQYF

size: NA
J: TRBJ2-7
D: NA
V: TRBV27
DNA: TGTGCCAGCAGTTTAGGAAACGAGCAGTACTTC
CDR3: CASSLGNEQYF

size: once
J: TRBJ1-6
D: NA
V: TRBV20-1
DNA: TGCAGTGCTACCCCTGGGGGGGGCGGCTCACCCCTCCACTTT
CDR3: CSATPGGGGSPLHF

size: many
J: TRBJ2-5
D: NA
V: TRBV24-1
DNA: TGTGCCACCAGTGATAGGTCAGTACAAGAGACCCAGTACTTC
CDR3: CATSDRSVQETQYF

size: many
J: TRBJ1-5
D: NA
V: TRBV28
DNA: TGTGCCAGCATCACGGGACCCTTTTCGACTCAGCCCCAGCATTTT
CDR3: CASITGPFSTQPQHF